A single sample gave rise to the 32 T cell receptor beta chains below, sequenced in a study of blood T cells in healthy people across ages. Sample-barcoded 5' priming and a J-beta primer mix drove a second PCR of about 6 to 12 cycles. TCRdb reprocessed the 5' RACE reads with MiXCR, giving one entry per CDR3 protein. The sample includes approximately 790,000 distinct CDR3 sequences, approximately 65% of them seen just once. The sequencing input was blood. The receptors shown here come from a man aged 30-40 years in good health.

J is TRBJ1-2 and V is TRBV29-1; weak D call: TRBD1 (6 bases). Trimming pared 6 bases from V and 5 bases from J, leaving 13 bases between. Germline-derived CDR1 and CDR2 are SQVTM and ANQGSEA. There are 12 residues in the CDR3. CDR3: CSVLQGEYGYTF. CDR3 sequence (DNA): TGCAGCGTACTACAGGGAGAGTATGGCTACACCTTC.

The rearrangement links TRBV20-1 to TRBJ1-5; TRBD1 might be the D (6 bases). Trimming pared 0 bases from V and 7 bases from J, leaving 16 bases between. Germline V gene data show CDR1 as DFQATT and CDR2 as SNEGSKA (reference sequence). This CDR3 has 15 residues. The CDR3 nucleotides are TGCAGTGCTAGAGAGGGGGCAGGAGCAGGGCAGCCCCAGCATTTT. This sequence encodes CSAREGAGAGQPQHF.

This clonotype turned up a few times. This chain links TRBV7-9 with TRBJ1-2; D is undetermined. The V and J ends lost 5 bases and 8 bases respectively, with 9 bases between them. The germline CDR1 and CDR2 sequences are SEHNR and FQNEAQ (reference sequence). This CDR3 is built from 11 residues. The DNA for the CDR3 is TGTGCCAGCAGCCCTCCTTGGGGCTACACCTTC. Translated: CASSPPWGYTF.

The chain carries TRBV15 and TRBJ2-1; 9 bases are a match to TRBD1. The CDR3 contains 14 residues. Germline CDR1 LNHNV, CDR2 YYDKDF (reference sequence). V lost 6 bases and J lost 10; bases outside the gene matches: 10. The CDR3 loop is CATSRRDRDPEQFF. CDR3 in DNA: TGTGCCACCAGTCGACGGGACAGGGATCCCGAGCAGTTCTTC.

The chain joins TRBV29-1 to TRBJ2-2; D might be TRBD2 (5 bases). Germline V lookup: CDR1 SQVTM, CDR2 ANQGSEA. The CDR3 spans 15 residues. V lost 0 bases to trimming and J lost 4 bases, with 12 bases between them. The DNA of the CDR3 is TGCAGCGTTGAAGAGTATCGCCGGGGCACCGGGGAGCTGTTTTTT. Amino acid sequence: CSVEEYRRGTGELFF.

The chain carries TRBV28 and TRBJ2-1; D is unclear. The germline gives CDR1 MDHEN, CDR2 SYDVKM. The V gene lost 2 bases and the J gene lost 5 bases, with 16 bases spanning the gap. The CDR3 is made up of 16 amino acids. CDR3 amino acids: CASSLEVLLSDNEQFF. The DNA of the CDR3 is TGTGCCAGCAGTTTAGAAGTCCTCCTCTCGGACAATGAGCAGTTCTTC.

The gene calls are TRBV5-5 and TRBJ2-5; 7 bases fit TRBD2. The V gene end was trimmed by 3 bases and the J gene end by 4 bases; junction bases not matched to a gene: 6. The length of the CDR3 is 14 residues. Germline lookup yields CDR1 SGHKS and CDR2 YYEKEE (reference sequence). The CDR3 region has the DNA TGTGCCAGCAGCTCTAGGGACTATCCAGAGACCCAGTACTTC. This sequence encodes CASSSRDYPETQYF.

This clonotype occurred a few times. This chain joins TRBV12-3 or TRBV12-4 and TRBJ1-6; TRBD1 aligns across 7 bases. Losses at the gene ends were 6 bases for V and 7 bases for J; bases not matched to a gene: 9. This CDR3 region has 15 residues. Here the CDR3 DNA reads TGTGCCAGCAGACGCCATTGGGACAGCAATTCACCCCTCCACTTT. Translated, it gives CASRRHWDSNSPLHF.

This clonotype was seen only once. The V call is TRBV7-2, the J call TRBJ2-2, with D perhaps TRBD1 (5 bases). The CDR3 runs 14 residues. Germline CDR1 is SGHTA and CDR2 is FQGNSA. V was shortened by 1 base and J by 5 bases, with 8 bases between the two germline ends. The DNA for the CDR3 is TGTGCCAGCAGCTTAGAGGGGCAGACCGGGGAGCTGTTTTTT. Translated, it gives CASSLEGQTGELFF.

The chain couples TRBV25-1 to TRBJ1-2, with 7 nucleotides matching TRBD1. The germline CDR1 and CDR2 sequences are MGHDK and SYGVNS. The CDR3 spans 17 residues. The V and J ends lost 3 bases and 4 bases, in that order; junction bases with no gene match: 14. The CDR3 DNA sequence: TGTGCCAGCAGTGATCCCGTCAGACAGGGCTTAGGCTATGGCTACACCTTC. Residues: CASSDPVRQGLGYGYTF.

The CDR3 DNA sequence: TGTGCCACCAGCGACGCGGGGGGTCGGCACAATGAGCAGTTCTTC. Its translation is CATSDAGGRHNEQFF. V gene TRBV15 combines with J gene TRBJ2-1; 8 nucleotides line up with TRBD2. This CDR3 has 15 amino acids. The V gene end was trimmed by 5 bases and the J gene end by 5 bases; junction bases not matched to a gene: 8. Germline assignment: CDR1 LNHNV and CDR2 YYDKDF (reference sequence). The full variable domain, in which reference TRBV15 and TRBJ2-1 provide the parts outside the CDR3, is DAMVIQNPRYQVTQFGKPVTLSCSQTLNHNVMYWYQQKSSQAPKLLFHYYDKDFNNEADTPDNFQSRRPNTSFCFLDIRSPGLGDTAMYLCATSDAGGRHNEQFFGPGTRLTVL.

J is TRBJ2-1 and V is TRBV7-3; 10 bases are a match to TRBD2. Germline trimming cut 2 bases from V and 9 bases from J; bases unmatched to any gene: 7. This CDR3 has 15 residues. Germline assignment: CDR1 SGHTA and CDR2 FQGTGA. The CDR3, as DNA: TGTGCCAGCAGCTTAGAGCGGGGGGGCCGGCGTGAGCAGTTCTTC. It encodes CASSLERGGRREQFF.

This chain connects TRBV4-1 to TRBJ2-7, with D unclear. Germline loops: CDR1 MGHRA, CDR2 YSYEKL. This CDR3 is 12 amino acids long. V was shortened by 0 bases and J by 6 bases, with 6 bases between the two germline ends. DNA for the CDR3: TGCGCCAGCAGCCAAGATCTGAGCGAGCAGTACTTC. Translated, it gives CASSQDLSEQYF.

This clonotype was picked up a small number of times. V gene TRBV20-1 combines with J gene TRBJ1-2, with 7 bases lining up with TRBD1. The V gene's germline CDR1 is DFQATT and CDR2 SNEGSKA (reference sequence). V shed 1 base, J shed 4 bases, and the junction held 9 bases outside the gene matches. The CDR3 has 15 amino acids. In DNA, the CDR3 is TGCAGTGCTAGAGGGGACAGCTTAGAAGGCTATGGCTACACCTTC. It codes for CSARGDSLEGYGYTF.

The chain has TRBV20-1 and TRBJ2-3; the D is unclear. Germline loops: CDR1 DFQATT, CDR2 SNEGSKA (reference sequence). CDR3 size: 14 residues. V was cut by 0 bases and J by 2 bases, with 9 bases left in between. The CDR3 sequence is CSAREPGATDTQYF. The CDR3 DNA reads as TGCAGTGCTAGAGAACCCGGAGCCACAGATACGCAGTATTTT.

The chain joins TRBV27 to TRBJ2-4, with D possibly being TRBD2 (6 bases). The DNA end is more similar to TRBJ2-5, so the J call may be wrong. CDR1 is MNHEY, CDR2 SMNVEV, per germline (reference sequence). The CDR3 length is 14 residues. This CDR3 reads CASSFGPRRGTQYF. CDR3 DNA sequence: TGTGCCAGCAGTTTCGGACCCCGGAGGGGGACCCAGTACTTC.

The chain joins TRBV6-5 to TRBJ2-3, with D perhaps matching TRBD2 (5 bases). V lost 10 bases and J 2 bases, leaving 16 bases between the germline ends. Germline V gives CDR1 MNHEY, CDR2 SVGAGI. This CDR3 region has 14 residues. In DNA form, the CDR3 reads TGTGCCACCTCCCTCGAGGGCCCCACAGATACGCAGTATTTT. Residues: CATSLEGPTDTQYF.

The chain couples TRBV4-3 to TRBJ2-3; D is possibly TRBD2 (5 bases). CDR3 size: 11 residues. In germline, CDR1 is LGHNA, CDR2 YSLEER. V was pared by 6 bases and J by 5 bases, with 6 bases between. As DNA, the CDR3 is TGCGCCAGCAGAGAGGGAGATACGCAGTATTTT. This encodes CASREGDTQYF.

The chain is built from TRBV29-1 and TRBJ2-2, with D perhaps assigned TRBD1 or TRBD2 (5 bases each). Trimming removed 1 base at V and 7 bases at J, with 13 bases between. The CDR3 spans 14 residues. The germline CDR1 and CDR2 sequences are SQVTM and ANQGSEA. CDR3 region: CSVEVGTGGGELFF. The DNA of the CDR3 is TGCAGCGTTGAAGTGGGGACCGGTGGCGGGGAGCTGTTTTTT.

Of note for this clonotype: An end of the junction does not agree with germline; a read error may underlie this. J is TRBJ2-7 and V is TRBV27, with D perhaps TRBD2 (5 bases). The J call is doubtful: the DNA matches TRBJ2-5 better. This CDR3 contains 14 residues. Germline V CDR1 and CDR2: MNHEY, SMNVEV (reference sequence). The CDR3 here is CASSLSASTETQYF. The CDR3, as DNA: TGTGCCAGCAGCTTATCTGCTAGCACGGAGACCCAGTACTTC.

The rearrangement uses TRBV7-8 and TRBJ2-1, with unresolved D. Germline V gives CDR1 SGHVS, CDR2 FQNEAQ. Trimming cost V 0 bases and J 2 bases, with 5 bases left between them. The CDR3 sequence is 14 residues long. This CDR3 reads CASSLAQPYNEQFF. As DNA, the CDR3 is TGTGCCAGCAGCTTAGCCCAACCCTACAATGAGCAGTTCTTC.

This clonotype came up a few times. J is TRBJ2-1 and V is TRBV5-5, with TRBD1 matching over 7 bases. CDR1 and CDR2 from the germline V gene are SGHKS and YYEKEE (reference sequence). V lost 2 bases, J lost 8 bases, and 10 bases stayed unmatched. This CDR3 comprises 15 residues. CDR3: CASSFVGRGGDEQFF. The CDR3 region has the DNA TGTGCCAGCAGCTTTGTAGGCAGAGGGGGCGATGAGCAGTTCTTC.

The chain employs TRBV25-1 and TRBJ1-1; no firm D call. Germline V CDR1 and CDR2: MGHDK, SYGVNS. Between the trimmed V and J ends, which lost 1 base and 5 bases, there was a span of 8 bases. The CDR3 has 13 residues. The chain's CDR3 is CASSESPVTEAFF. The DNA for the CDR3 is TGTGCCAGCAGTGAATCTCCGGTGACTGAAGCTTTCTTT.

This clonotype has just a few counts. This chain joins TRBV30 and TRBJ1-1, with D perhaps TRBD1 (5 bases). V lost 3 bases and J lost 4, with 12 bases in between. Germline V gene data show CDR1 as GTSNPN and CDR2 as SVGIG (reference sequence). The CDR3 spans 13 residues. The CDR3 region has the DNA TGTGCCTGGAGCAGGGAGATGGGCACTGAAGCTTTCTTT. Encoded protein: CAWSREMGTEAFF. Based on the CDR3 plus reference TRBV30 and TRBJ1-1, the full variable domain is SQTIHQWPATLVQPVGSPLSLECTVEGTSNPNLYWYRQAAGRGLQLLFYSVGIGQISSEVPQNLSASRPQDRQFILSSKKLLLSDSGFYLCAWSREMGTEAFFGQGTRLTVV.

This clonotype appeared a single time. The chain carries TRBV4-3 and TRBJ1-5; D ambiguous. This CDR3 is 14 amino acids long. The germline CDR1 and CDR2 sequences are LGHNA and YSLEER. V lost 1 base and J lost 3, with 7 bases in between. The CDR3: CASSQVYDNQPQHF. For the CDR3, the DNA is TGCGCCAGCAGCCAAGTCTATGACAATCAGCCCCAGCATTTT.

This clonotype was detected a few times. The chain couples TRBV2 to TRBJ2-1; 15 bases are shared with TRBD2. Looked up from germline, CDR1 is SNHLY and CDR2 is FYNNEI. The CDR3 contains 19 residues. Losses at the gene ends were 7 bases for V and 0 bases for J; bases not matched to a gene: 10. The CDR3 DNA reads TGTGCCAGCATAGTGGGAGGACTAGCGGGGGGGAGCTCCTACAATGAGCAGTTCTTC. Translating it yields CASIVGGLAGGSSYNEQFF.

The rearrangement joins TRBV29-1 to TRBJ2-1; 11 bases are a match to TRBD2. There are 13 residues in the CDR3. The germline CDR1 and CDR2 sequences are SQVTM and ANQGSEA. For the CDR3, the DNA is TGCAGTGATGGAACTAGCGGGGGCAATGAGCAGTTCTTC. This translates into CSDGTSGGNEQFF.

The chain is built from TRBV5-1 and TRBJ1-5; D not resolved. Germline CDR1 and CDR2: SGHRS and YFSETQ. This CDR3 is built from 15 residues. V was trimmed by 0 bases and J by 7 bases, leaving 14 bases between them. The CDR3 region has the DNA TGCGCCAGCAGCTTGGATTCAGGAAAGGGCCAGCCCCAGCATTTT. This gives the protein CASSLDSGKGQPQHF. Filled out from reference TRBV5-1 and TRBJ1-5, the complete variable domain reads KAGVTQTPRYLIKTRGQQVTLSCSPISGHRSVSWYQQTPGQGLQFLFEYFSETQRNKGNFPGRFSGRQFSNSRSEMNVSTLELGDSALYLCASSLDSGKGQPQHFGDGTRLSIL.

V gene TRBV16 combines with J gene TRBJ2-5; a weak D match, TRBD1 (5 bases). CDR1 is KGHSY, CDR2 FQNENV, per germline. This CDR3 is 13 amino acids long. V was shortened by 4 bases and J by 2 bases, with 8 bases between the two germline ends. The CDR3 spells CASSPNRQETQYF. For the CDR3, the DNA is TGTGCCAGCAGCCCGAACAGGCAAGAGACCCAGTACTTC.

This clonotype was seen more than once but under ten times. The CDR3 loop is CASSKGGRLAKNIQYF. Written as DNA, the CDR3 is TGTGCCAGCAGCAAAGGGGGGAGGTTAGCCAAAAACATTCAGTACTTC. This chain connects TRBV21-1 to TRBJ2-4; the DNA was not used to check the table's D call, TRBD1. TRBV21-1 is an annotated pseudogene. The CDR3 is 16 amino acids.

The V and J genes are TRBV7-2 and TRBJ2-5; 14 bases align to TRBD2. The DNA end is more similar to TRBJ2-7, so the J call may be wrong. Germline CDR1 is SGHTA and CDR2 is FQGNSA. CDR3 size: 15 residues. The CDR3 bases are TGTGCCAGCAGCGCAGGACTAGCGGGGGGCTACGAGCAGTACTTC. This codes for CASSAGLAGGYEQYF.

Points on this clonotype: A read error is possible here, since a much larger clone lies one base away. The genes are TRBV4-2 and TRBJ2-1; 8 nucleotides line up with TRBD1. The CDR3 covers 15 residues. V dropped 2 bases and J dropped 10; count of bases not matched to a gene: 10. Looked up from germline, CDR1 is LGHNA and CDR2 is YNFKEQ. The CDR3 is CASSQTQTGVYEQFF. For the CDR3, the DNA is TGTGCCAGCAGCCAAACTCAGACAGGGGTCTACGAGCAGTTCTTC.